The 31 T cell receptor beta chains below all came from one sample that was sequenced in a study of human T cells and chemical hapten exposure. MiXCR, applied by TCRdb to the 5' RACE reads, yields one record per CDR3 protein. This sample has about 81,000 distinct CDR3 sequences; about 8% occur once, and the top ten carry around 2%. Researchers extracted total RNA from unfractionated whole blood. The source is a male donor in good health.

The gene calls are TRBV3-1 and TRBJ2-3; 10 bases are a match to TRBD2. J was trimmed by 0 bases and V by 5 bases; bases with no gene match: 2. The CDR3 covers 15 residues. Germline lookup yields CDR1 LGHDT and CDR2 YNNKEL (reference sequence). The CDR3 DNA reads TGTGCCAGCAGCTCGGGACTAGCGAGCACAGATACGCAGTATTTT. Its translation: CASSSGLASTDTQYF.

This chain uses TRBV5-4 with TRBJ2-3, with no clear D. Trimming removed 0 bases at V and 4 bases at J, with 9 bases between. The germline V gene encodes CDR1 SGHNT and CDR2 YYREEE (reference sequence). The length of the CDR3 is 14 residues. CDR3 amino acids: CASSLGVVADTQYF. The CDR3 DNA is TGTGCCAGCAGCTTGGGGGTCGTAGCAGATACGCAGTATTTT.

This clonotype was found many times. The chain is built from TRBV4-2 and TRBJ2-3; 9 bases fit TRBD1. The ends lost 6 bases at V and 0 bases at J; junction bases unmatched: 4. CDR3 length: 15 amino acids. Germline-derived CDR1 and CDR2 are LGHNA and YNFKEQ. In nucleotides, the CDR3 is TGTGCCAGCAGTCCACAGGGGGCCAGCACAGATACGCAGTATTTT. The encoded protein is CASSPQGASTDTQYF.

This clonotype was recorded a few times. The CDR3 protein is CASSEDGRDSGANVLTF. CDR3 bases: TGTGCCAGCAGTGAAGACGGACGGGACTCTGGGGCCAACGTCCTGACTTTC. The chain links TRBV6-5 to TRBJ2-6; possible D gene TRBD2, 5 bases. From germline, CDR1 is MNHEY and CDR2 SVGAGI. Trimming left V 5 bases short and J 0 bases short, with 14 bases between. The CDR3 consists of 17 residues.

In its sample, this clonotype was seen a few times. V gene TRBV12-3 or TRBV12-4 combines with J gene TRBJ1-5; 7 bases fit TRBD1. The CDR3 spans 14 residues. Trimming at V came to 5 bases and at J to 0 bases, leaving 1 base not matched to a gene. CDR3 loop: CASSGDSSNQPQHF. CDR3 sequence (DNA): TGTGCCAGCAGTGGGGACAGTAGCAATCAGCCCCAGCATTTT.

Of note for this clonotype: Mismatch with germline at one junction end may stem from a read error. This chain uses TRBV19 with TRBJ1-2; D unresolved. CDR3 length: 17 amino acids. The V gene's germline CDR1 is LNHDA and CDR2 SQIVND (reference sequence). CDR3 region: CALLKRSRLKANYGDTF. The DNA for the CDR3 is TGTGCCTTACTTAAACGCAGCAGGTTAAAAGCTAACTATGGCGACACCTTC.

This clonotype has a count of ten or more. V and J are TRBV27 and TRBJ2-7; D may be TRBD1 (5 bases). The CDR3 covers 13 residues. The germline V gene has CDR1 MNHEY and CDR2 SMNVEV (reference sequence). V was clipped by 2 bases and J by 3 bases, with 8 bases between them. This CDR3 reads CASSLGALYEQYF. The CDR3 DNA follows: TGTGCCAGCAGTTTAGGGGCCCTCTACGAGCAGTACTTC.

This clonotype has ten or more counts. The rearrangement links TRBV7-4 to TRBJ2-5; a weak D match, TRBD2 (5 bases). The germline V gene encodes CDR1 SGHVT and CDR2 SQSDAQ. This CDR3 comprises 15 residues. The V end was cut by 2 bases, the J end by 2 bases, with 12 bases between. The CDR3 nucleotides are TGTGCCAGCAGCTTAAGGGCGGGTAATCAAGAGACCCAGTACTTC. Translated, it gives CASSLRAGNQETQYF.

The V gene is TRBV5-6, the J gene TRBJ2-7, with TRBD2 identical over 8 bases. The CDR3 spans 15 residues. Trimming took 4 bases from V and 1 from J; bases not matched to a gene: 7. Per germline, CDR1 SGHDT and CDR2 YYEEEE. This CDR3 reads CASSHTSGPSYEQYF. The CDR3, as DNA: TGTGCCAGCAGCCACACTAGCGGCCCGTCCTACGAGCAGTACTTC.

This clonotype was observed at least ten times. The gene calls are TRBV12-3 or TRBV12-4 and TRBJ2-7; the match to TRBD2 covers 10 bases. CDR3 length: 18 residues. The ends lost 5 bases at V and 0 bases at J; junction bases unmatched: 13. The CDR3 protein is CASSGPGLAIKRSYEQYF. CDR3 nucleotide sequence: TGTGCCAGCAGTGGGCCGGGACTAGCGATCAAGCGCTCCTACGAGCAGTACTTC.

This clonotype appeared a few times. The genes are TRBV19 and TRBJ2-7; tentative D call: TRBD1 (5 bases). Between the trimmed V and J ends, which lost 4 bases and 7 bases, there was a span of 20 bases. Germline-derived CDR1 and CDR2 are LNHDA and SQIVND (reference sequence). The CDR3 consists of 15 residues. Written as DNA, the CDR3 is TGTGCCAGTAGTAGTGGTGGGGCCGGAGTTTCGGAGCAGTACTTC. This gives the protein CASSSGGAGVSEQYF.

The rearrangement joins TRBV25-1 to TRBJ1-4; TRBD1 matches at 10 bases. Germline V gene data show CDR1 as MGHDK and CDR2 as SYGVNS. The CDR3 has 18 amino acids. V lost 0 bases and J lost 8; bases outside the gene matches: 12. The CDR3 DNA reads TGTGCCAGCAGTGAATATCCCGCCGGACAGGGGGAGGCGGAAAAACTGTTTTTT. This gives the protein CASSEYPAGQGEAEKLFF. Looking up the rest from reference TRBV25-1 and TRBJ1-4 gives the full variable domain: EADIYQTPRYLVIGTGKKITLECSQTMGHDKMYWYQQDPGMELHLIHYSYGVNSTEKGDLSSESTVSRIRTEHFPLTLESARPSHTSQYLCASSEYPAGQGEAEKLFFGSGTQLSVL.

This clonotype came up many times. The chain combines TRBV27 with TRBJ1-2; TRBD1 aligns across 8 bases. Germline loops: CDR1 MNHEY, CDR2 SMNVEV (reference sequence). Germline trimming cut 3 bases from V and 3 bases from J; bases unmatched to any gene: 6. The CDR3 loop spans 15 amino acids. The CDR3 nucleotides are TGTGCCAGCAGTTTGGTCGCAGGGGGCGACTATGGCTACACCTTC. Translating it yields CASSLVAGGDYGYTF.

The rearrangement uses TRBV6-2 or TRBV6-3 and TRBJ1-5, with a possible D match to TRBD1 (6 bases). The V gene lost 7 bases and the J gene lost 5 bases, with 12 bases spanning the gap. The CDR3 spans 13 residues. CDR1 and CDR2 from the germline V gene are MNHEY and SVGEGT. The CDR3 sequence: CASTEGGYQPQHF. DNA of the CDR3: TGTGCCAGCACCGAGGGGGGTTATCAGCCCCAGCATTTT.

This chain uses TRBV7-9 with TRBJ1-6; 10 positions match TRBD1. V gave up 5 bases and J gave up 10 bases; unmatched junction bases: 5. Germline assignment: CDR1 SEHNR and CDR2 FQNEAQ (reference sequence). The CDR3 covers 14 residues. CDR3 region: CASSRQGAGSPLHF. The DNA of the CDR3 is TGTGCCAGCAGCCGACAGGGGGCCGGATCACCCCTCCACTTT.

This clonotype has ten or more counts. The rearrangement links TRBV5-1 to TRBJ1-1; unclear D gene. The CDR3 covers 16 residues. V lost 0 bases and J 3 bases, leaving 15 bases between the germline ends. Germline V gene sequence: CDR1 SGHRS, CDR2 YFSETQ. The CDR3 here is CASSLGRGLADTEAFF. CDR3 coding DNA: TGCGCCAGCAGCTTGGGGAGAGGCCTGGCCGACACTGAAGCTTTCTTT. The complete variable domain, with remaining parts taken from reference TRBV5-1 and TRBJ1-1, reads KAGVTQTPRYLIKTRGQQVTLSCSPISGHRSVSWYQQTPGQGLQFLFEYFSETQRNKGNFPGRFSGRQFSNSRSEMNVSTLELGDSALYLCASSLGRGLADTEAFFGQGTRLTVV.

There are many counts of this clonotype. This chain connects TRBV12-3 or TRBV12-4 to TRBJ2-3; TRBD1 matches at 8 bases. The length of the CDR3 is 14 residues. The V segment lost 4 bases and the J segment 5 bases; nucleotides outside the gene matches: 5. CDR3 sequence (DNA): TGTGCCAGCAGTTCGGGACAGGTTCAAGATACGCAGTATTTT. This translates into CASSSGQVQDTQYF.

V usage is TRBV5-4 and J usage is TRBJ2-1; 12 bases align to TRBD2. Germline V CDR1 and CDR2: SGHNT, YYREEE (reference sequence). J lost 12 bases, V lost 3 bases, and 10 bases had no gene match. There are 15 residues in the CDR3. The CDR3: CASSSRTSGEQGQFF. The DNA for the CDR3 is TGTGCCAGCAGCTCCCGGACTAGCGGGGAGCAAGGGCAGTTCTTC. The full variable domain, in which reference TRBV5-4 and TRBJ2-1 provide the parts outside the CDR3, is ETGVTQSPTHLIKTRGQQVTLRCSSQSGHNTVSWYQQALGQGPQFIFQYYREEENGRGNFPPRFSGLQFPNYSSELNVNALELDDSALYLCASSSRTSGEQGQFFGPGTRLTVL.

This clonotype was seen a few times. The rearrangement joins TRBV12-3 or TRBV12-4 to TRBJ2-4, with D perhaps TRBD1 (6 bases). This CDR3 spans 16 amino acids. Trimming took off 5 bases at V and 0 bases at J, with 14 bases between the two ends. CDR3 in amino acids: CASSPGTQLAKNIQYF. CDR3 bases: TGTGCCAGCAGTCCTGGGACACAACTAGCCAAAAACATTCAGTACTTC.

This clonotype turned up a few times. The CDR3 reads CASRNFVANTDTQYF. As DNA, the CDR3 is TGTGCCAGCAGAAACTTTGTGGCCAACACAGATACGCAGTATTTT. The rearrangement joins TRBV2 to TRBJ2-3; D is undetermined. This CDR3 has 15 residues. The V gene's germline CDR1 is SNHLY and CDR2 FYNNEI. The V end was cut by 6 bases, the J end by 2 bases, with 15 bases between. The variable domain in full, with the rest retrieved from reference TRBV2 and TRBJ2-3, is EPEVTQTPSHQVTQMGQEVILRCVPISNHLYFYWYRQILGQKVEFLVSFYNNEISEKSEIFDDQFSVERPDGSNFTLKIRSTKLEDSAMYFCASRNFVANTDTQYFGPGTRLTVL.

This clonotype was detected many times. The genes are TRBV4-3 and TRBJ2-7, with TRBD1 matching 7 bases. With 0 bases clipped from V and 2 bases from J, the junction kept 7 bases outside the gene matches. The CDR3 length is 16 residues. CDR1 and CDR2 (germline): LGHNA, YSLEER. The CDR3 loop is CASSQDPGQVAYEQYF. As DNA, the CDR3 is TGCGCCAGCAGCCAAGATCCCGGACAGGTCGCCTACGAGCAGTACTTC.

This clonotype was seen ten or more times. This rearrangement joins TRBV4-3 to TRBJ1-6; D call uncertain. Between the trimmed V and J ends, which lost 3 bases and 10 bases, there was a span of 16 bases. The length of the CDR3 is 15 residues. Germline CDR1 LGHNA, CDR2 YSLEER. The CDR3: CASSQKIGFYSPLHF. The CDR3 nucleotides are TGCGCCAGCAGCCAGAAGATAGGGTTTTACTCACCCCTCCACTTT.

A few counts support this clonotype. The chain employs TRBV29-1 and TRBJ2-2; possibly TRBD1 for D (5 bases). This CDR3 spans 12 amino acids. Trimming removed 4 bases from V and 6 bases from J, with 9 bases in between. Germline loops: CDR1 SQVTM, CDR2 ANQGSEA. DNA of the CDR3: TGCAGCGTTGGCAGGGCCGCCGGGGAGCTGTTTTTT. Translating gives CSVGRAAGELFF.

This clonotype was detected ten times or more. J is TRBJ2-7 and V is TRBV7-2; D perhaps matches TRBD2 (6 bases). CDR3 size: 15 residues. Germline CDR1 is SGHTA and CDR2 is FQGNSA. V lost 5 bases to trimming and J lost 3 bases, with 17 bases between them. The CDR3 reads CASSLLGRRDYEQYF. DNA of the CDR3: TGTGCCAGCAGCCTTCTCGGCAGGCGGGACTACGAGCAGTACTTC.

This clonotype appeared many times. V and J are TRBV5-1 and TRBJ2-3, with 8 bases identical to TRBD1. The CDR3 spans 18 residues. The V gene's germline CDR1 is SGHRS and CDR2 YFSETQ. Unmatched junction bases numbered 13, after V lost 4 bases and J lost 0 bases. The DNA for the CDR3 is TGCGCCAGCAGCGGCCGGGACAGGATTCGCATAAGCACAGATACGCAGTATTTT. This sequence encodes CASSGRDRIRISTDTQYF. The full variable domain, completed using reference TRBV5-1 and TRBJ2-3, is KAGVTQTPRYLIKTRGQQVTLSCSPISGHRSVSWYQQTPGQGLQFLFEYFSETQRNKGNFPGRFSGRQFSNSRSEMNVSTLELGDSALYLCASSGRDRIRISTDTQYFGPGTRLTVL.

This clonotype was counted a few times. The chain employs TRBV6-5 and TRBJ2-1; 12 nucleotides agree with TRBD2. The V gene's germline CDR1 is MNHEY and CDR2 SVGAGI. J gave up 1 base and V 6 bases, and 10 bases lay outside the gene matches. The CDR3 is made up of 18 amino acids. This chain's CDR3 is CASSGTSGGPLSYNEQFF. CDR3 coding DNA: TGTGCCAGCAGCGGCACTAGCGGGGGGCCCTTGTCCTACAATGAGCAGTTCTTC.

This chain uses TRBV20-1 with TRBJ2-5; 7 bases align to TRBD2. This CDR3 has 14 residues. Germline CDR1 reads DFQATT; CDR2 reads SNEGSKA (reference sequence). The junction had 6 bases not matched to a gene; V was cut back by 3 bases and J by 2 bases. CDR3 nucleotide sequence: TGCAGTGCTAGGGGGGGGTCGGGACAAGAGACCCAGTACTTC. It codes for CSARGGSGQETQYF.

Ten or more counts support this clonotype. The chain has TRBV20-1 and TRBJ1-1; D might be TRBD1 (5 bases). Germline V gives CDR1 DFQATT, CDR2 SNEGSKA (reference sequence). The CDR3 length is 17 residues. V was shortened by 0 bases and J by 6 bases, with 23 bases between the two germline ends. CDR3 in amino acids: CSARDPNRPHGVAEAFF. The CDR3 DNA reads TGCAGTGCTAGAGATCCGAACAGGCCCCACGGGGTAGCTGAAGCTTTCTTT.

This clonotype has more than one count but fewer than ten. The genes are TRBV5-6 and TRBJ2-7; maybe TRBD2 (6 bases). The CDR3 has 14 amino acids. Germline assignment: CDR1 SGHDT and CDR2 YYEEEE. Trimming took 1 base from V and 3 from J, leaving 11 bases between them. CDR3: CASSLLQDYYEQYF. The CDR3 coding sequence is TGTGCCAGCAGCTTGCTACAGGACTACTACGAGCAGTACTTC.

This clonotype was seen many times. The chain uses TRBV6-2 or TRBV6-3 and TRBJ2-1; 9 positions match TRBD2. Losses at the gene ends were 0 bases for V and 4 bases for J; bases not matched to a gene: 7. The V gene's germline CDR1 is MNHEY and CDR2 SVGEGT. The CDR3 has 17 residues. The DNA of the CDR3 is TGTGCCAGCAGTTACTCCCCTCCTAGCGGGGTTTACAATGAGCAGTTCTTC. Its translation: CASSYSPPSGVYNEQFF.

This clonotype was picked up many times. The chain has TRBV12-3 or TRBV12-4 and TRBJ1-1, with 8 bases matching TRBD1. The CDR3 loop spans 17 amino acids. J gave up 0 bases and V 6 bases, and 12 bases lay outside the gene matches. The DNA for the CDR3 is TGTGCCAGCAGGGAACAAACAGGGGGATTTATGAACACTGAAGCTTTCTTT. Translated, it gives CASREQTGGFMNTEAFF.